There are a few counts of the clone carrying this T cell receptor (beta chain). Its specificity is unknown. The entry originates in a study of cytomegalovirus exposure and HLA in healthy donors. Overall study context: Genotyping showed 75% to 90% of fewer than 500 donors falling in the Caucasian-associated ancestry cluster.

The germline CDR1 and CDR2 sequences are LNHNV and YYDKDF (reference sequence). CDR3 length: 14 amino acids. With V trimmed by 5 bases and J by 5 bases, 9 bases remained unmatched. Study findings and constraints: An analysis that came later showed most CMV-associated TCR beta chains appearing HLA-restricted. In an earlier analysis, about 87% or about 30%: the productive usage of most TCR beta V segments.

Primers for the PCR totalled 60 Vbeta and 13 Jbeta. Sequencing used immunoSEQ multiplex PCR; TCRdb keeps in-frame clones, though not all of them. This table holds 180,000 or so clones, 75% to 90% found once. The sample comprised PBMCs. The V gene is TRBV15, the J gene TRBJ2-7; 7 bases are shared with TRBD1. This clonotype was obtained from a woman under 40 in good health and CMV-seronegative. The CDR3 coding sequence is TGTGCCACCAGCGGGTCAGGGGGAGAGAACGAGCAGTACTTC. Protein: CATSGSGGENEQYF.